Detailed here is one TCR beta chain. This entry belongs to a study of blood T cell repertoires in COVID-19. Study at large: All recovered Cohort 3 donors got two negative PCRs, got clearance, or saw symptom resolution.

In the original workflow: Reference gene primer amplification in the assay estimated nucleated cell counts. Method: immunoSEQ multiplex PCR; TCRdb's copy keeps in-frame clones and lacks some. The V and J calls and the clone size are those of that table, but D and trimming were determined from the DNA. The sample has 300,000 to 450,000 clones, 87% seen once. This study enrolled people aged 18 to 89 from roughly 24 US geographic areas. Participants' own reports of clinical history determined their cohort assignment. This receptor was taken from a man in his forties in a cohort exposed to, infected with or recovered from COVID-19 (not recorded which). The sequenced material came from PBMCs or T cells enriched from blood (not recorded which).

The CDR3 region has the DNA TGTGCCAGCAGTACGGACAGGGGCGAGCAGTACTTC. Translated: CASSTDRGEQYF. The chain has TRBV12-3 or TRBV12-4 and TRBJ2-7; the match to TRBD1 covers 9 bases. The CDR3 runs 12 residues. Trimming cost V 5 bases and J 6 bases; bases outside gene matches: 2.